This T cell receptor (beta chain) stems from a study of breast tumors, draining lymph nodes, adjacent tissues. This CDR3 spans 16 amino acids. CDR1 is LNHNV, CDR2 YYDKDF, per germline (reference sequence). V shed 6 bases and J shed 0 bases, with 15 bases lying between them. TCRdb re-analysed the multiplex PCR reads in MiXCR, keeping a single row per CDR3 protein. The table lists 150,000 or so distinct CDR3 sequences, around 33% of them singletons. Samples came from axillary lymph nodes draining the breast cancer. Sequenced: axillary lymph node tissue. The source of this sequence is a female donor with breast cancer. Some clones in this sample may be carry-over from other donors' samples. The chain has TRBV15 and TRBJ1-5, with D possibly matching TRBD1 (5 bases). Here the CDR3 DNA reads TGTGCCACCAGGGAACCGCGACAGTATAGCAATCAGCCCCAGCATTTT. Its protein is CATREPRQYSNQPQHF. Variable domain in full (rest from reference TRBV15 and TRBJ1-5): DAMVIQNPRYQVTQFGKPVTLSCSQTLNHNVMYWYQQKSSQAPKLLFHYYDKDFNNEADTPDNFQSRRPNTSFCFLDIRSPGLGDTAMYLCATREPRQYSNQPQHFGDGTRLSIL.